This TCR beta chain was recorded in a study of blood T cells in healthy people across ages. Alongside a J-beta primer mix, a sample-barcoded 5' primer served in a second PCR lasting roughly 6 to 11 cycles. Via MiXCR, TCRdb re-called the 5' RACE reads, giving one row per CDR3 protein. The table lists 800,000 to 950,000 distinct CDR3 sequences, about 28% of them singletons. In this sample, this clonotype turned up once. The sample also formed part of further work on T cells of mothers and their children. This second report adds: For each mother, over 8 million TCR beta CDR3 reads were obtained, and for each child, a few million.

The sample consisted of blood. The sequence was collected from a middle-aged woman in good health.

CDR3 sequence: CASSCRASTDTQYF. In DNA form, the CDR3 reads TGTGCCAGCAGTTGCAGAGCGAGCACAGATACGCAGTATTTT. J is TRBJ2-3 and V is TRBV12-3 or TRBV12-4; D unresolved. The V gene lost 4 bases and the J gene lost 0 bases, with 8 bases spanning the gap. The CDR3 loop spans 14 amino acids.